Listed here are 15 T cell receptor beta chains from one sample, sequenced in a study of cytomegalovirus exposure and HLA in healthy donors. Primers for the PCR totalled 60 Vbeta and 13 Jbeta. Assay: immunoSEQ multiplex PCR; the TCRdb copy retains only in-frame clones and omits some. The table has approximately 87,000 clones, roughly 86% seen once; the top ten hold around 5.6%. The sample consisted of PBMCs. The origin of the receptors is a woman under 30 in good health and CMV-seropositive.

The genes are TRBV2 and TRBJ2-7; TRBD1 matches at 7 bases. Looked up from germline, CDR1 is SNHLY and CDR2 is FYNNEI. With V trimmed by 2 bases and J by 2 bases, 3 bases remained unmatched. The CDR3 runs 14 residues. CDR3 protein: CASSEQGETYEQYF. The CDR3 DNA is TGTGCCAGCAGTGAACAGGGGGAGACCTACGAGCAGTACTTC.

The chain links TRBV5-1 to TRBJ2-2; D may be TRBD2 (5 bases). V lost 8 bases to trimming and J lost 6 bases, with 14 bases between them. Germline assignment: CDR1 SGHRS and CDR2 YFSETQ. The CDR3 contains 13 residues. The CDR3 nucleotides are TGCGCCAGGACCTCGGGATCAGCCGGGGAGCTGTTTTTT. Encoded protein: CARTSGSAGELFF.

This clone was detected a few times. This chain uses TRBV7-9 with TRBJ1-1; the D is unclear. The V gene lost 8 bases and the J gene lost 1 base, with 14 bases spanning the gap. Germline loops: CDR1 SEHNR, CDR2 FQNEAQ (reference sequence). The CDR3 loop spans 14 amino acids. The CDR3 region has the DNA TGTGCCAGCTACCCATCTACTACGAACACTGAAGCTTTCTTT. Translation: CASYPSTTNTEAFF.

This clone was seen a few times. This chain links TRBV19 with TRBJ1-5; D unclear. This CDR3 comprises 12 residues. V lost 1 base to trimming and J lost 6 bases, with 4 bases between them. Germline V gene sequence: CDR1 LNHDA, CDR2 SQIVND (reference sequence). DNA of the CDR3: TGTGCCAGTAGTATAGCGGGTCAGCCCCAGCATTTT. Its protein product is CASSIAGQPQHF.

This chain uses TRBV5-4 with TRBJ2-7; no clear D. Per germline, CDR1 SGHNT and CDR2 YYREEE (reference sequence). This CDR3 has 14 amino acids. Trimming pared 2 bases from V and 4 bases from J, leaving 13 bases between. The CDR3 sequence: CASSFPPTTYEQYF. DNA of the CDR3: TGTGCCAGCAGCTTCCCTCCCACCACATACGAGCAGTACTTC.

The rearrangement joins TRBV5-1 to TRBJ2-1, with 9 positions matching TRBD2. The trim removed 0 bases at V and 8 bases at J, leaving 9 bases unmatched. Germline loops: CDR1 SGHRS, CDR2 YFSETQ. This CDR3 comprises 16 residues. CDR3 DNA sequence: TGCGCCAGCAGCTTGGAGGGCGGGAGGGCCGGCGATGAGCAGTTCTTC. The encoded protein is CASSLEGGRAGDEQFF.

V and J are TRBV6-5 and TRBJ2-7, with D maybe TRBD2 (6 bases). CDR1 and CDR2 from the germline V gene are MNHEY and SVGAGI. Trimming cost V 2 bases and J 4 bases, with 15 bases left between them. The CDR3 runs 15 residues. CDR3 nucleotides: TGTGCCAGCAGTTACAAAGCACTTGGGACTTACGAGCAGTACTTC. This gives the protein CASSYKALGTYEQYF.

The chain uses TRBV6-5 and TRBJ1-2; 7 nucleotides line up with TRBD1. The CDR3 extends over 13 amino acids. J lost 7 bases, V lost 2 bases, and 4 bases had no gene match. Germline assignment: CDR1 MNHEY and CDR2 SVGAGI. CDR3 coding DNA: TGTGCCAGCAGTTACGGAAACAGGGGTGGCTACACCTTC. This sequence encodes CASSYGNRGGYTF.

This chain joins TRBV6-5 and TRBJ1-1, with TRBD1 matching 7 bases. Germline V gives CDR1 MNHEY, CDR2 SVGAGI. The CDR3 sequence is 16 residues long. V dropped 0 bases and J dropped 4; count of bases not matched to a gene: 8. CDR3 region: CASSYSETGWGTEAFF. CDR3 nucleotides: TGTGCCAGCAGTTACTCGGAGACAGGGTGGGGCACTGAAGCTTTCTTT.

This clone is a singleton in its sample. The gene calls are TRBV20-1 and TRBJ1-1; D not resolved. The CDR3 has 11 amino acids. The germline CDR1 and CDR2 sequences are DFQATT and SNEGSKA (reference sequence). V dropped 3 bases and J dropped 11 bases, with 13 bases sitting between them. CDR3 protein: CSASPRTEAFF. Here the CDR3 DNA reads TGCAGTGCTAGTCCCCGTACGGAGGCTTTCTTT.

The genes are TRBV15 and TRBJ2-1; the match to TRBD1 covers 9 bases. The CDR3 consists of 16 residues. V was pared by 0 bases and J by 7 bases, with 7 bases of the junction left unmatched. The germline V gene has CDR1 LNHNV and CDR2 YYDKDF (reference sequence). The chain's CDR3 is CATSRERTGVVNEQFF. The CDR3 DNA reads TGTGCCACCAGCAGAGAGAGGACAGGGGTTGTAAATGAGCAGTTCTTC.

This chain joins TRBV7-6 and TRBJ2-3, with 7 nucleotides matching TRBD2. The junction had 6 bases not matched to a gene; V was cut back by 1 base and J by 2 bases. The CDR3 extends over 16 amino acids. Germline CDR1 and CDR2: SGHVS and FNYEAQ. DNA for the CDR3: TGTGCCAGCAGCTTAGTTGTGGGAGGGATCACAGATACGCAGTATTTT. Protein product: CASSLVVGGITDTQYF. Based on the CDR3 plus reference TRBV7-6 and TRBJ2-3, the full variable domain is GAGVSQSPRYKVTKRGQDVALRCDPISGHVSLYWYRQALGQGPEFLTYFNYEAQQDKSGLPNDRFSAERPEGSISTLTIQRTEQRDSAMYRCASSLVVGGITDTQYFGPGTRLTVL.

This sequence joins TRBV19 and TRBJ2-7, with D possibly matching TRBD2 (5 bases). There are 14 residues in the CDR3. In germline, CDR1 is LNHDA, CDR2 SQIVND (reference sequence). Trimming left V 4 bases short and J 1 base short, with 11 bases between. The CDR3 coding sequence is TGTGCCAGTAGTACTCGGACTCTTTCCTACGAGCAGTACTTC. Translating it yields CASSTRTLSYEQYF.

This chain connects TRBV13 to TRBJ1-5, with TRBD1 matching 11 bases. CDR3 length: 16 residues. Germline trimming cut 0 bases from V and 7 bases from J; bases unmatched to any gene: 5. CDR1 is PRHDT, CDR2 FYEKMQ, per germline (reference sequence). As DNA, the CDR3 is TGTGCCAGCAGCTTAGGCCCTGGACAGGGGGCCCAGCCCCAGCATTTT. This sequence encodes CASSLGPGQGAQPQHF.

The V gene is TRBV28, the J gene TRBJ1-1; TRBD1 matches 10 bases. The CDR3 is 16 residues long. The V segment lost 0 bases and the J segment 0 bases; nucleotides outside the gene matches: 1. The germline V gene encodes CDR1 MDHEN and CDR2 SYDVKM. CDR3 DNA sequence: TGTGCCAGCAGTTTATGGGGACAGGGGTTGAACACTGAAGCTTTCTTT. Translated: CASSLWGQGLNTEAFF.